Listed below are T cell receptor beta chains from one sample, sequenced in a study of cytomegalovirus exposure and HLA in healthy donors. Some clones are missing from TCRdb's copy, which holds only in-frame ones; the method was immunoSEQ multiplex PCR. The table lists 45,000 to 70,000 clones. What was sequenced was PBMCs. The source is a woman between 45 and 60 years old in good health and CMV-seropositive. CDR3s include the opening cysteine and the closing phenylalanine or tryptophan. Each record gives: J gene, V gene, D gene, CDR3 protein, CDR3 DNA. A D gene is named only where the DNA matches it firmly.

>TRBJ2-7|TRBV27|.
CASPNRPTGFYEQYF
TGTGCCAGCCCGAACCGCCCGACAGGTTTCTACGAGCAGTACTTC
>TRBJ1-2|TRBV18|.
CASSPEANRYDGYTF
TGTGCCAGCTCACCGGAGGCCAACCGGTATGATGGCTACACCTTC
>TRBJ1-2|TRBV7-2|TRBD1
CASSKGTANYGYTF
TGTGCCAGCAGCAAAGGGACAGCCAACTATGGCTACACCTTC
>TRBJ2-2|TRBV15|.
CATSSWGSNTGELFF
TGTGCCACCAGCAGCTGGGGCTCGAACACCGGGGAGCTGTTTTTT
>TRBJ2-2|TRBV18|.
CASSPFRGTGELFF
TGTGCCAGCTCACCATTTCGGGGCACCGGGGAGCTGTTTTTT
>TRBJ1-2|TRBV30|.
CAWSAANRVLGYGYTF
TGTGCCTGGAGCGCCGCCAACAGGGTTTTAGGCTATGGCTACACCTTC
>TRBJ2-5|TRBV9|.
CASSYGQGGDPQYF
TGTGCCAGCAGCTACGGACAGGGAGGGGACCCCCAGTACTTC
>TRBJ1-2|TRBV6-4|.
CASTPFPANYGYTF
TGTGCCAGCACGCCATTCCCAGCTAACTATGGCTACACCTTC
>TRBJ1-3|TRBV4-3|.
CASSPRLGDGNTIYF
TGCGCCAGCAGCCCCAGATTAGGAGATGGAAACACCATATATTTT
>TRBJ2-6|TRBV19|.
CASRPNSSGANVLTF
TGTGCCAGTAGGCCCAACTCCTCTGGGGCCAACGTCCTGACTTTC
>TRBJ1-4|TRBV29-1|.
CSVQTGTNEKLFF
TGCAGCGTTCAGACAGGCACTAATGAAAAACTGTTTTTT
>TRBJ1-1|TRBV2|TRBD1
CASSEDTARDRDPRWNTEAFF
TGTGCCAGCAGTGAGGATACGGCCAGAGACAGGGATCCCCGGTGGAACACTGAAGCTTTCTTT
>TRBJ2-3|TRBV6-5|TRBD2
CASRPTSGVSDTQYF
TGTGCCAGCAGGCCCACTAGCGGGGTGTCAGATACGCAGTATTTT
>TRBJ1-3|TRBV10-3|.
CAISAIQNTIYF
TGTGCCATCAGTGCGATACAAAACACCATATATTTT
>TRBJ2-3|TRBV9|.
CASSPRQITDTQYF
TGTGCCAGCAGCCCGCGACAGATCACAGATACGCAGTATTTT
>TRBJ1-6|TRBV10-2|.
CASSGQGYNSPLHF
TGCGCCAGCAGTGGGCAGGGGTATAATTCACCCCTCCACTTT
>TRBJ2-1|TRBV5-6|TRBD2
CASSIQGSGRVGEQFF
TGTGCCAGCAGCATACAGGGAAGCGGGAGAGTGGGTGAGCAGTTCTTC
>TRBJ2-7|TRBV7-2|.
CASSFERRVEQYF
TGTGCCAGCAGCTTCGAAAGGAGGGTCGAGCAGTACTTC